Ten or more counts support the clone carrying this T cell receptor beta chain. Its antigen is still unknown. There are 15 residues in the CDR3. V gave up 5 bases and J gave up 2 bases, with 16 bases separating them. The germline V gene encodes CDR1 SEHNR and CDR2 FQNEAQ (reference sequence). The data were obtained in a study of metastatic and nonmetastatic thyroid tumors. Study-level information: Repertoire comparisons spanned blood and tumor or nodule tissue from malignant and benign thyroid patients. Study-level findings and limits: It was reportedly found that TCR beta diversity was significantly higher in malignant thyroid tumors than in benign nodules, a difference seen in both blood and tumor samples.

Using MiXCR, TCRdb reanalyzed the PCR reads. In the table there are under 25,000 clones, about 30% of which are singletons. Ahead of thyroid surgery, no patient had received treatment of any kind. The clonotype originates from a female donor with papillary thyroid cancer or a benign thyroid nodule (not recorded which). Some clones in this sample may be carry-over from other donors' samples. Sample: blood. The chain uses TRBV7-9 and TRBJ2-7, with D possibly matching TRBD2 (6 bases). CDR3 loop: CASSRWDFPPYEQYF. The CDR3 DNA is TGTGCCAGCAGCCGATGGGACTTCCCCCCCTACGAGCAGTACTTC.